This entry lists 27 T cell receptor beta chains sequenced from one sample in a study of vaccination effects on CD4 cells after COVID-19. These receptors' antigens are unknown. The repertoire was sequenced with immunoSEQ multiplex PCR; TCRdb's copy has only in-frame clones and lacks some. The data contain 15,000 or so clones, about 73% of them singletons. Pools of viral peptides were used by the ViraFEST assay to expand antigen-specific CD4+ T cells ahead of sequencing. CD4+ T cells were isolated after around 10 days of culture. The person had a PCR-confirmed SARS-CoV-2 infection during March to December 2020. Participants got two doses of BNT162b2 or mRNA-1273 vaccine. The material sequenced was CD4+ T cells from PBMCs cultured with HCoV-NL63 spike peptides, taken after COVID-19 vaccination. Receptor source: a human donor who had a prior SARS-CoV-2 infection.

The chain joins TRBV2 to TRBJ2-5, with D maybe TRBD2 (7 bases). The CDR3 length is 16 residues. Germline values: CDR1 SNHLY, CDR2 FYNNEI. The V end lost 6 bases, the J end lost 1 base, and 18 bases lay between the germline ends. CDR3 DNA: TGTGCCAGCAGGAAGGGGGGAGGGGGGTCCCAAGAGACCCAGTACTTC. This sequence encodes CASRKGGGGSQETQYF.

The rearrangement links TRBV27 to TRBJ2-3; D not resolved. The CDR3 consists of 15 residues. V dropped 4 bases and J dropped 4 bases, with 15 bases sitting between them. Germline CDR1 and CDR2: MNHEY and SMNVEV (reference sequence). DNA for the CDR3: TGTGCCAGCAGTTCATTGCGGTCCTTCGCAGATACGCAGTATTTT. This gives the protein CASSSLRSFADTQYF.

The V and J genes are TRBV18 and TRBJ2-5; perhaps D is TRBD1 or TRBD2 (5 bases each). The germline V gene has CDR1 KGHSH and CDR2 LQKENI. V gave up 5 bases and J gave up 5 bases, with 21 bases separating them. CDR3 size: 16 residues. DNA of the CDR3: TGTGCCAGCTCATTATCGGGGCCTCAACTAGTGGAGACCCAGTACTTC. Amino acid sequence: CASSLSGPQLVETQYF. The complete variable domain, with remaining parts taken from reference TRBV18 and TRBJ2-5, reads NAGVMQNPRHLVRRRGQEARLRCSPMKGHSHVYWYRQLPEEGLKFMVYLQKENIIDESGMPKERFSAEFPKEGPSILRIQQVVRGDSAAYFCASSLSGPQLVETQYFGPGTRLLVL.

The chain combines TRBV12-3 or TRBV12-4 with TRBJ2-7; the D is unclear. The CDR3 has 13 residues. Trimming cost V 5 bases and J 3 bases, with 11 bases left between them. CDR3 sequence: CASSPRDFYEQYF. The DNA for the CDR3 is TGTGCCAGCAGTCCCCGAGACTTCTACGAGCAGTACTTC.

The chain combines TRBV29-1 with TRBJ2-5, with a tentative D call TRBD2 (6 bases). Germline lookup yields CDR1 SQVTM and CDR2 ANQGSEA. V lost 5 bases to trimming and J lost 5 bases, with 9 bases between them. The CDR3 totals 11 residues. The CDR3 DNA sequence: TGCAGCGTTTTTGGGGGGGAGACCCAGTACTTC. Translated, it gives CSVFGGETQYF.

This clone has just one count. The rearrangement uses TRBV18 and TRBJ2-5; TRBD2 agrees at 8 bases. V was pared by 3 bases and J by 5 bases, with 14 bases of the junction left unmatched. Germline CDR1 KGHSH, CDR2 LQKENI. The CDR3 extends over 17 amino acids. The CDR3 here is CASSPRSGGLYAETQYF. The DNA of the CDR3 is TGTGCCAGCTCACCTCGCAGCGGGGGCTTATACGCGGAGACCCAGTACTTC.

The chain joins TRBV25-1 to TRBJ1-4; tentatively, D is TRBD1 (5 bases). The CDR3 has 14 residues. The ends were cut back, 8 bases at V and 7 bases at J, with 17 bases in the middle. Germline-derived CDR1 and CDR2 are MGHDK and SYGVNS. In DNA form, the CDR3 reads TGTGCCAGCCGGGACGGGCGGGCGGGTGAAAAACTGTTTTTT. Translating gives CASRDGRAGEKLFF.

The rearrangement links TRBV12-3 or TRBV12-4 to TRBJ1-6; D is undetermined. V was clipped by 8 bases and J by 9 bases, with 11 bases between them. The CDR3 loop spans 12 amino acids. CDR3 sequence (DNA): TGTGCCAGCCGTTATGGCAGTTCACCCCTCCACTTT. It yields the protein CASRYGSSPLHF.

The chain couples TRBV18 to TRBJ2-3; 9 bases are a match to TRBD1. Germline CDR1 KGHSH, CDR2 LQKENI. The length of the CDR3 is 19 residues. V dropped 1 base and J dropped 4; count of bases not matched to a gene: 15. The CDR3 protein is CASSPLNVRGTGGADTQYF. CDR3 in DNA: TGTGCCAGCTCACCACTAAACGTTCGAGGTACAGGGGGCGCAGATACGCAGTATTTT.

This clone was counted a single time. The J gene is TRBJ2-1, the V gene TRBV5-1; 8 bases agree with TRBD2. The CDR3 is 15 residues long. V lost 0 bases and J lost 3; bases outside the gene matches: 2. Germline V lookup: CDR1 SGHRS, CDR2 YFSETQ. CDR3 sequence: CASSLAGGNYNEQFF. The CDR3 DNA follows: TGCGCCAGCAGCTTGGCGGGGGGGAACTACAATGAGCAGTTCTTC.

This clone was seen just once. The J gene is TRBJ2-1, the V gene TRBV9; 8 bases are a match to TRBD2. This CDR3 contains 17 residues. Germline values: CDR1 SGDLS, CDR2 YYNGEE. V was clipped by 4 bases and J by 4 bases; unmatched bases: 13. The CDR3, as DNA: TGTGCCAGCAGCCCGGACCGCTTAGCGGGGTTTTACAATGAGCAGTTCTTC. It encodes CASSPDRLAGFYNEQFF.

V gene TRBV20-1 combines with J gene TRBJ2-1, with 8 bases aligning to TRBD2. CDR3 size: 11 residues. Germline V gene data show CDR1 as DFQATT and CDR2 as SNEGSKA (reference sequence). With 6 bases clipped from V and 15 bases from J, the junction kept 10 bases outside the gene matches. The CDR3 DNA follows: TGCAGTGCCCCAAGCGGGAGTTTTCGGTTCTTC. It translates to CSAPSGSFRFF.

V is TRBV9 and J is TRBJ2-2; possibly TRBD1 or TRBD2 for D (5 bases each). The CDR3 is 15 residues long. Between the trimmed V and J ends, which lost 4 bases and 2 bases, there was a span of 12 bases. Germline values: CDR1 SGDLS, CDR2 YYNGEE. The CDR3 region has the DNA TGTGCCAGCAGCCTCCGGGACGGAAACACCGGGGAGCTGTTTTTT. Its protein product is CASSLRDGNTGELFF. Full variable domain (missing parts from reference TRBV9 and TRBJ2-2): DSGVTQTPKHLITATGQRVTLRCSPRSGDLSVYWYQQSLDQGLQFLIQYYNGEERAKGNILERFSAQQFPDLHSELNLSSLELGDSALYFCASSLRDGNTGELFFGEGSRLTVL.

This clone was observed once. V is TRBV25-1 and J is TRBJ1-2, with 12 bases matching TRBD1. Germline CDR1 reads MGHDK; CDR2 reads SYGVNS. The CDR3 has 15 residues. V trimming: 5 bases; J trimming: 8 bases; junction bases outside the gene matches: 9. CDR3 sequence: CASSSPGQGARGYTF. In DNA, the CDR3 is TGTGCCAGCAGTAGTCCGGGACAGGGGGCTCGAGGCTACACCTTC.

The V and J genes are TRBV6-5 and TRBJ1-6; the D gene is possibly TRBD1 (6 bases). Germline CDR1 is MNHEY and CDR2 is SVGAGI. Deletions cut 5 bases from V and 10 bases from J, with 12 bases between. CDR3 length equals 13 residues. CDR3 DNA: TGTGCCAGCAGTCCGGACAGAGGATCACCCCTCCACTTT. Protein product: CASSPDRGSPLHF.

This chain connects TRBV2 to TRBJ2-3; D may correspond to TRBD1 or TRBD2 (5 bases each). Germline values: CDR1 SNHLY, CDR2 FYNNEI. The CDR3 is made up of 15 amino acids. Trimming removed 10 bases from V and 1 base from J, with 18 bases in between. This CDR3 is CATAVGDLGTDTQYF. The CDR3 DNA is TGTGCCACCGCCGTTGGGGACCTCGGCACAGATACGCAGTATTTT.

This chain joins TRBV7-9 and TRBJ2-7, with D possibly TRBD1 on 5 matching bases. Germline CDR1 reads SEHNR; CDR2 reads FQNEAQ (reference sequence). There are 14 residues in the CDR3. V was trimmed by 3 bases and J by 1 base, leaving 10 bases between them. The CDR3: CASSFSQGSYEQYF. For the CDR3, the DNA is TGTGCCAGCAGCTTCTCTCAGGGATCCTACGAGCAGTACTTC. Based on the CDR3 plus reference TRBV7-9 and TRBJ2-7, the full variable domain is DTGVSQNPRHKITKRGQNVTFRCDPISEHNRLYWYRQTLGQGPEFLTYFQNEAQLEKSRLLSDRFSAERPKGSFSTLEIQRTEQGDSAMYLCASSFSQGSYEQYFGPGTRLTVT.

This sequence joins TRBV5-1 and TRBJ1-4, with no clear D. Trimming took 4 bases from V and 0 from J, leaving 10 bases between them. Germline V gene sequence: CDR1 SGHRS, CDR2 YFSETQ. The CDR3 has 15 residues. CDR3 residues: CASSPGGATNEKLFF. The CDR3 DNA sequence: TGCGCCAGCAGCCCCGGCGGAGCAACTAATGAAAAACTGTTTTTT.

This clone was found once. The chain has TRBV5-4 and TRBJ1-3; possible D gene TRBD1, 6 bases. This CDR3 region has 16 residues. V lost 4 bases and J 3 bases, leaving 17 bases between the germline ends. Germline values: CDR1 SGHNT, CDR2 YYREEE (reference sequence). The CDR3 DNA reads as TGTGCCAGCAGCACCTATCAGGGGTTTAGTGGAAACACCATATATTTT. Residues: CASSTYQGFSGNTIYF.

The V call is TRBV12-3 or TRBV12-4, the J call TRBJ2-2; 10 bases match TRBD1. This CDR3 has 13 amino acids. V dropped 6 bases and J dropped 6; count of bases not matched to a gene: 1. The CDR3 protein is CASRTGGPGELFF. The CDR3 DNA reads TGTGCCAGCAGGACAGGGGGCCCCGGGGAGCTGTTTTTT.

The rearrangement uses TRBV11-2 and TRBJ1-1, with 7 bases lining up with TRBD1. The V segment lost 5 bases and the J segment 12 bases; nucleotides outside the gene matches: 9. Germline CDR1 is SGHAT and CDR2 is FQNNGV. The CDR3 spans 12 residues. The CDR3 DNA reads TGTGCCAGCAGCCAAAACTGGGACAGTCCTTTCTTT. Its protein is CASSQNWDSPFF.

This sequence joins TRBV6-5 and TRBJ1-5; a possible D gene is TRBD1 (5 bases). This CDR3 is built from 15 residues. The germline gives CDR1 MNHEY, CDR2 SVGAGI. Between the trimmed V and J ends, which lost 4 bases and 1 base, there was a span of 11 bases. CDR3 residues: CASSWTWGSNQPQHF. For the CDR3, the DNA is TGTGCCAGCAGTTGGACATGGGGCAGCAATCAGCCCCAGCATTTT.

The chain carries TRBV7-2 and TRBJ2-7; 8 nucleotides align to TRBD2. Germline V gene sequence: CDR1 SGHTA, CDR2 FQGNSA. CDR3 length: 15 residues. V was pared by 10 bases and J by 1 base, with 12 bases of the junction left unmatched. The DNA of the CDR3 is TGTGCCACCGGCCTCGCGGGGGGCCCATCCTACGAGCAGTACTTC. Protein product: CATGLAGGPSYEQYF.

The CDR3 sequence: CASSLEFWERAEAFF. The CDR3 coding sequence is TGTGCCAGCAGCTTGGAATTCTGGGAGAGGGCTGAAGCTTTCTTT. J is TRBJ1-1 and V is TRBV5-5; D is ambiguous. The germline V and J ends were trimmed by 0 bases and 6 bases, with 15 bases remaining between them. This CDR3 contains 15 residues. Germline V gene sequence: CDR1 SGHKS, CDR2 YYEKEE (reference sequence).

J is TRBJ1-2 and V is TRBV10-3; TRBD1 aligns across 7 bases. The germline V gene encodes CDR1 ENHRY and CDR2 SYGVKD. The CDR3 runs 13 residues. The ends lost 5 bases at V and 0 bases at J; junction bases unmatched: 0. In DNA form, the CDR3 reads TGTGCCATCAGTCAGGGGGCTAACTATGGCTACACCTTC. The encoded protein is CAISQGANYGYTF.

J is TRBJ1-1 and V is TRBV11-1, with a tentative D call TRBD1 (5 bases). V was cut by 5 bases and J by 7 bases, with 8 bases left in between. The CDR3 runs to 11 residues. Germline V lookup: CDR1 SGHAT, CDR2 FQDESV (reference sequence). The CDR3 DNA follows: TGTGCCAGCAGCCTAGGGGTTGAAGCTTTCTTT. Its translation is CASSLGVEAFF.

The rearrangement links TRBV18 to TRBJ2-7, with 11 nucleotides matching TRBD2. The CDR3 runs 14 residues. The J segment lost 3 bases and the V segment lost 3 bases, leaving 1 base of the junction unmatched. The germline V gene encodes CDR1 KGHSH and CDR2 LQKENI. CDR3 region: CASSPLAGGYEQYF. As DNA, the CDR3 is TGTGCCAGCTCACCCCTAGCGGGGGGCTACGAGCAGTACTTC. Complete variable domain (other parts from reference TRBV18 and TRBJ2-7): NAGVMQNPRHLVRRRGQEARLRCSPMKGHSHVYWYRQLPEEGLKFMVYLQKENIIDESGMPKERFSAEFPKEGPSILRIQQVVRGDSAAYFCASSPLAGGYEQYFGPGTRLTVT.